This T cell receptor (beta chain) derives from a study of blood T cell repertoires in COVID-19. Study details: T cells, B-cell-depleted T cells, or PBMCs supplied cDNA or gDNA.

Per the germline V gene, CDR1 is MNHEY and CDR2 is SVGAGI. The CDR3 extends over 15 amino acids. V gave up 6 bases and J gave up 1 base; unmatched junction bases: 8. Authors' processing steps: From reference gene primer amplification, estimates of nucleated cell counts were derived. TCRdb keeps only in-frame clones here, not all; method: immunoSEQ multiplex PCR. D and trimming come from the DNA, and the V and J calls and clone size come from that table. The sample yields roughly 66,000 clones, approximately 80% seen once. This TCR came from a man aged 55 to 70 with acute or convalescent COVID-19. This chain uses TRBV6-5 with TRBJ1-1; 7 bases are shared with TRBD1. The sequenced sample was peripheral blood. The CDR3 DNA reads TGTGCCAGCAGATCTGGACAGGTGGGGAACACTGAAGCTTTCTTT. Translated, it gives CASRSGQVGNTEAFF.